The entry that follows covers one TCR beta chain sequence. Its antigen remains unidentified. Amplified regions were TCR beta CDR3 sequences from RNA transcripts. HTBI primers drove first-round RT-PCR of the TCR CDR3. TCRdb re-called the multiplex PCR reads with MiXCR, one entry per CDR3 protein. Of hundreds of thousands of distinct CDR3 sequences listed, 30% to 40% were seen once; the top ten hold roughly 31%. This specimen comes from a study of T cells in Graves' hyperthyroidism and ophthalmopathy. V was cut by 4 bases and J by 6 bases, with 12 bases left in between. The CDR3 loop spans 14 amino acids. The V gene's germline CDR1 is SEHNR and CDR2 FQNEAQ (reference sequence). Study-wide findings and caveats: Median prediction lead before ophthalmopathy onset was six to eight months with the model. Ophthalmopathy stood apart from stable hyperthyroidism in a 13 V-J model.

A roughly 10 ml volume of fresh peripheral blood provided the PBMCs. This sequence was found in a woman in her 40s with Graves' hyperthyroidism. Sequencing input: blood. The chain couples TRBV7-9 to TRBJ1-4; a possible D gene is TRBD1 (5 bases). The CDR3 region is CASSSGRGDEKLFF. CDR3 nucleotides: TGTGCCAGCAGCTCCGGCCGGGGGGATGAAAAACTGTTTTTT.